A single sample is the source of the 6 T cell receptor beta chains below, sequenced in a study of T cell repertoires in cytomegalovirus infection. TCRdb processed the reads anew with MiXCR; each CDR3 protein has one entry. The sample has hundreds of thousands of distinct CDR3 sequences, 20% to 25% seen once. Source material: CD8+ T cells from PBMCs. These receptors all stem from a human donor in good health (CMV status not recorded). Some clones in this sample may be carry-over from other donors' samples.

This chain links TRBV2 with TRBJ2-5; no firm D call. The length of the CDR3 is 15 residues. With 6 bases removed from V and 2 bases from J, the gap between germline ends came to 16 bases. Germline-derived CDR1 and CDR2 are SNHLY and FYNNEI. CDR3 in amino acids: CASRALQFTQETQYF. The DNA of the CDR3 is TGTGCCAGCAGGGCCCTACAGTTTACGCAAGAGACCCAGTACTTC.

This clonotype was observed at least ten times. The chain has TRBV7-2 and TRBJ2-3; TRBD2 matches at 8 bases. This CDR3 comprises 15 residues. The germline CDR1 and CDR2 sequences are SGHTA and FQGNSA. Trimming at V came to 3 bases and at J to 4 bases, leaving 6 bases not matched to a gene. The CDR3 coding sequence is TGTGCCAGCAGCTTTAGCGGGGCCGGCGCAGATACGCAGTATTTT. It yields the protein CASSFSGAGADTQYF.

This clonotype was counted at least ten times. The V call is TRBV6-1, the J call TRBJ2-7; maybe TRBD2 (6 bases). CDR3 length equals 17 residues. CDR1 is MNHNS and CDR2 is SASEGT in the germline V gene. With 4 bases removed from V and 3 bases from J, the gap between germline ends came to 22 bases. The CDR3 coding sequence is TGTGCCAGCAGTGGGCTCGTTAGCGGTTATCTCTACTACGAGCAGTACTTC. Translated: CASSGLVSGYLYYEQYF.

This clonotype was detected a few times. V and J are TRBV14 and TRBJ1-2; the D is unclear. The CDR3 consists of 14 residues. The V gene's germline CDR1 is SGHDN and CDR2 FVKESK. V was cut by 2 bases and J by 8 bases, with 15 bases left in between. The CDR3 DNA reads TGTGCCAGCAGCCAATTCGGGAGGTATGACGGCTACACCTTC. It specifies CASSQFGRYDGYTF.

V and J are TRBV9 and TRBJ2-7; D gene unclear. The length of the CDR3 is 13 residues. Germline CDR1 is SGDLS and CDR2 is YYNGEE. The germline V and J ends were trimmed by 0 bases and 6 bases, with 10 bases remaining between them. The CDR3 is CASSVARGSEQYF. The CDR3 DNA sequence: TGTGCCAGCAGCGTAGCTCGAGGCTCCGAGCAGTACTTC.

In this sample, this clonotype turned up once. The chain joins TRBV20-1 to TRBJ2-1; D perhaps matches TRBD1 (8 bases). The CDR3 length is 16 residues. V dropped 0 bases and J dropped 4 bases, with 16 bases sitting between them. Germline CDR1 is DFQATT and CDR2 is SNEGSKA (reference sequence). CDR3 sequence (DNA): TGCAGTGCTAGAGACCCGACAGGGGAGGGTTACAATGAGCAGTTCTTC. It translates to CSARDPTGEGYNEQFF.